This entry describes one TCR beta chain. No antigen is known for it. Base-call qualities are not available, and no considerably larger clone is one nucleotide away. This specimen belongs to a study of blood T cell repertoires in COVID-19 (dated by TCRdb to the early 2020s). Regarding the research as a whole: Collaborator samples came from the United States, Italy and Spain and covered acute and convalescent phases of COVID-19. Samples were obtained from the ongoing ImmuneRACE study (first 160 participants) and from about 1,300 subjects provided by 6 global collaborators. The material from the prospective study consisted of cDNA or gDNA derived from T cells, B-cell-depleted T cells, or PBMCs. Nearly every sample came with metadata listing a de-identified subject ID, COVID-19 status, age in years and sex. Where available, HLA class I and class II types were taken from metadata supplied by the sample provider and were not determined by assay-based typing. The repertoires were released in a freely available public database intended as a resource for research on the immune response to SARS-CoV-2. Deeply sampled blood TCRbeta repertoires from subjects exposed to, actively infected with, or recovered from COVID-19 were included in the dataset. Broader findings and caveats from the paper: How much clinical and demographic metadata was included differed by source and by participant, and the metadata was provided uncurated.

Compared with germline, V lacks 5 bases and J lacks 7 bases; bases without a gene match: 7. Inclusive of the bounding cysteine and phenylalanine, the CDR3 is 13 residues long. The DNA shown is the 39-base CDR3, in frame from base 1. The germline V gene encodes CDR1 MNHEY and CDR2 SVGAGI. One collaborating source in Seattle enrolled patients while the patients were actively infected and followed the patients over time throughout the course of disease. Collaborating institutions collected whole blood in K2EDTA tubes following their own protocols. For TCRbeta analysis, collaborator samples were shipped as frozen whole blood, as isolated PBMCs, or as DNA extracted from either sample type. The immunoSEQ Assay, a bias-controlled multiplex PCR, was used to amplify TCRbeta CDR3 regions from genomic DNA. Under the source paper's analysis protocol: Nucleated cell counts per sample were estimated from amplification of reference gene primers within the assay. Sequence reads were collapsed and filtered to measure the absolute abundance of every unique TCRbeta CDR3 rearrangement. For each sample, productive Simpson clonality was calculated as the square root of Simpson's diversity index over productive rearrangements. TCRdb obtained this table from immuneACCESS and retained in-frame rearrangements with V and J assigned. These tables miss some clones; where compared with another copy, unresolved V genes account for less than half of the shortfall, and the remainder is unexplained. Clone size and V and J calls were adopted from that table, with D and trimming inferred from the DNA. The sample table records about 170,000 clones; around 81% of these occur just once. The top ten constitute 6.5% to 9.5% of the sample.

This chain joins TRBV6-5 to TRBJ1-2; a stretch of 7 junction bases matches TRBD1. This receptor was taken from a woman older than 75 with COVID-19, enrolled during active disease. The sequenced sample was peripheral blood. The CDR3 region: CASSPPGQRGYTF. The nucleotide sequence reads as follows: TGTGCCAGCAGTCCGCCGGGACAGCGTGGCTACACCTTC.